This TCR beta chain was profiled in a study of neoadjuvant anti-PD-1 for oral cavity cancer. About the research overall: Most patients had three to four biweekly doses of 3 mg/kg nivolumab before resection. Patients without progression got a fourth dose around day 43.

Tumor libraries mostly used roughly 5.2 ug genomic DNA, two replicates each. Generated by immunoSEQ multiplex PCR, the TCRdb table keeps only in-frame clones and is missing some. The sample has about 37,000 clones, roughly two fifths seen once; the top ten hold about 16%. General observations from the study: Higher pretreatment Treg/Th17 ratios tracked higher pretreatment blood clonality.

This clone was detected only once. The antigen remains undetermined. As for time point: after neoadjuvant nivolumab, at surgical resection. Losses at the gene ends were 3 bases for V and 7 bases for J; bases not matched to a gene: 2. This CDR3 spans 13 amino acids. Germline V gene lookup returns CDR1 SGHRS and CDR2 YFSETQ. The chain uses TRBV5-1 and TRBJ1-4, with TRBD1 matching 8 bases. The specimen comprised tumor tissue, sampled after nivolumab (anti-PD-1) treatment. The TCR sequence derives from a person between 40 and 85 years old with oral cavity squamous cell carcinoma. The DNA of the CDR3 is TGCGCCAGCAGCTCCGGACAGGGTGAAAAACTGTTTTTT. This gives the protein CASSSGQGEKLFF.